Below are 8 T cell receptor beta chains sequenced from a single sample in a study of blood T cell dynamics during melanoma immunotherapy. TCRdb keeps only in-frame clones here, not all; method: immunoSEQ multiplex PCR. Of under 20,000 clones listed, 70% to 90% are singletons. As to time point: week 3, after first cycle of checkpoint inhibitor. This specimen was blood, taken from a patient treated with checkpoint blockade. The receptors here all came from a human donor with melanoma.

This rearrangement joins TRBV6-5 to TRBJ1-3; no reliable D call. The germline V gene encodes CDR1 MNHEY and CDR2 SVGAGI. Trimming removed 2 bases from V and 0 bases from J, with 8 bases in between. This CDR3 comprises 15 residues. The chain's CDR3 is CASSYSESSGNTIYF. The CDR3 nucleotides read TGTGCCAGCAGTTACAGCGAATCCTCTGGAAACACCATATATTTT.

CDR3 sequence reads: CAWSLSGGGYTF. The DNA for the CDR3 is TGTGCCTGGAGTTTGTCGGGGGGAGGCTACACCTTC. The chain couples TRBV30 to TRBJ1-2; weak D call: TRBD1 (5 bases). The V end lost 2 bases, the J end lost 8 bases, and 12 bases lay between the germline ends. From germline, CDR1 is GTSNPN and CDR2 SVGIG (reference sequence). The CDR3 contains 12 residues.

V gene TRBV19 combines with J gene TRBJ2-5; 14 bases line up with TRBD2. Per the germline V gene, CDR1 is LNHDA and CDR2 is SQIVND (reference sequence). The CDR3 covers 16 residues. The V segment lost 5 bases and the J segment 7 bases; nucleotides outside the gene matches: 9. Here the CDR3 reads CASSGLAGGPSGTQYF. The CDR3 region has the DNA TGTGCCAGTAGTGGACTAGCGGGAGGCCCCTCCGGGACCCAGTACTTC.

The chain recombines TRBV30 with TRBJ2-7, with 8 positions matching TRBD2. In germline, CDR1 is GTSNPN, CDR2 SVGIG (reference sequence). V lost 0 bases and J lost 3; bases outside the gene matches: 7. CDR3 length: 15 amino acids. DNA of the CDR3: TGTGCCTGGAGTGTGACAGCTAGCGGGTACTACGAGCAGTACTTC. Its translation: CAWSVTASGYYEQYF.

This clone was picked up a small number of times. V gene TRBV2 combines with J gene TRBJ1-5; possibly TRBD1 for D (5 bases). Looked up from germline, CDR1 is SNHLY and CDR2 is FYNNEI. Trimming pared 6 bases from V and 0 bases from J, leaving 9 bases between. CDR3 length: 14 amino acids. The CDR3 is CASRGVGSNQPQHF. The CDR3 bases are TGTGCCAGCAGGGGGGTTGGTAGCAATCAGCCCCAGCATTTT.

CDR3 coding DNA: TGTGCCAGCAGCCTAAACAGGTGGTCTCCGGGAGGCCAAGGAGGGGAGCTGTTTTTT. Its protein is CASSLNRWSPGGQGGELFF. J is TRBJ2-2 and V is TRBV7-6, with TRBD2 matching 7 bases. Germline V gene sequence: CDR1 SGHVS, CDR2 FNYEAQ. The J segment lost 8 bases and the V segment lost 5 bases, leaving 23 bases of the junction unmatched. The CDR3 contains 19 residues.

The rearrangement joins TRBV11-1 to TRBJ1-1; 8 nucleotides align to TRBD1. Germline V lookup: CDR1 SGHAT, CDR2 FQDESV (reference sequence). The CDR3 has 14 residues. J gave up 9 bases and V 1 base, and 7 bases lay outside the gene matches. The CDR3 DNA sequence: TGTGCCAGCAGCTTAGAGGTCCAGGGGGCCAAAGCTTTCTTT. Amino acids: CASSLEVQGAKAFF.

This clone was recorded once. The chain has TRBV13 and TRBJ2-7, with 7 bases that match TRBD2. The V segment lost 1 base and the J segment 0 bases; nucleotides outside the gene matches: 6. CDR1 and CDR2 from the germline V gene are PRHDT and FYEKMQ (reference sequence). This CDR3 has 16 residues. CDR3 protein: CASSLDSGGSSYEQYF. CDR3 bases: TGTGCCAGCAGCTTAGACTCGGGAGGTAGCTCCTACGAGCAGTACTTC.